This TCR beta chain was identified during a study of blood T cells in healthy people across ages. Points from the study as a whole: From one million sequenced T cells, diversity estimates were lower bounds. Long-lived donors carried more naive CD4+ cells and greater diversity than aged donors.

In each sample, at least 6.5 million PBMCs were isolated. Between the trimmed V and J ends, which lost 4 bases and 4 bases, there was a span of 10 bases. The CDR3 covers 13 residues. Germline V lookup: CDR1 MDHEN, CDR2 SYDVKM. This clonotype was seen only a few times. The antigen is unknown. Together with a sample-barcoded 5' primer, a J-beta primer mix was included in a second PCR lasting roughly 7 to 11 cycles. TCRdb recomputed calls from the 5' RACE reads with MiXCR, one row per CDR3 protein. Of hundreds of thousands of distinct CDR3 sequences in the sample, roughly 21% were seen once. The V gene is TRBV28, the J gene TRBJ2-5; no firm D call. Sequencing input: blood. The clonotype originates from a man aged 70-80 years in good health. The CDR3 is CASSSWFPETQYF. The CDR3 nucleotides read TGTGCCAGCAGTTCTTGGTTCCCAGAGACCCAGTACTTC.